The clone carrying this TCR beta chain has just a few counts. The data derive from a study of blood T cell repertoires in COVID-19. Study at large: The study drew acute and convalescent COVID-19 samples from the United States, Italy and Spain. The analysed material was cDNA or gDNA that came from T cells, B-cell-depleted T cells, or PBMCs.

Germline lookup yields CDR1 LGHNA and CDR2 YNFKEQ. The CDR3 spans 18 residues. V lost 4 bases, J lost 10 bases, and 21 bases stayed unmatched. Authors' methods: Scientists estimated how many nucleated cells there were by amplifying reference gene primers. Clones were sequenced by immunoSEQ multiplex PCR, and TCRdb holds only the in-frame ones, with some missing. The V and J calls and clone size were taken over from that table, and D and trimming were inferred from the DNA. The table records some 270,000 clones, roughly 84% of them present only once. This TCR was sampled from a woman aged 40-49 years who had recovered from COVID-19. The chain joins TRBV4-2 to TRBJ2-1; 8 nucleotides match TRBD2. The source material was peripheral blood. The CDR3 loop is CASSLKLGGSSGSYEQFF. In DNA form, the CDR3 reads TGTGCCAGCAGCCTAAAGTTGGGTGGGTCTAGCGGGTCGTACGAGCAGTTCTTC.